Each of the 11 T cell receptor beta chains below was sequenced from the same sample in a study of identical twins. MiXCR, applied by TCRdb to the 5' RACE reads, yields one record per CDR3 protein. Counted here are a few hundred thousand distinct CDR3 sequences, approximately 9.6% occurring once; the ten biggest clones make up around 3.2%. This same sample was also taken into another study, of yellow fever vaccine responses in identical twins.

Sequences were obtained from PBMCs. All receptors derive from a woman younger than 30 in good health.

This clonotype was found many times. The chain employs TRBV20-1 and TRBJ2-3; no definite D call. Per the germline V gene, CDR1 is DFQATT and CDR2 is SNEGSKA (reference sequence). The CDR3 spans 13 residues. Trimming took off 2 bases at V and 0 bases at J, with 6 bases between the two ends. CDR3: CSARPRSTDTQYF. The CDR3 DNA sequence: TGCAGTGCTAGACCCAGAAGCACAGATACGCAGTATTTT.

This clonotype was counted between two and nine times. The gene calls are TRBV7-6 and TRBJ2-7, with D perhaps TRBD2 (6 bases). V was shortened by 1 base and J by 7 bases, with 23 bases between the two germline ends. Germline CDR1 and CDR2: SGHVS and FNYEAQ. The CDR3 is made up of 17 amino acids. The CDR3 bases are TGTGCCAGCAGCTTAGTTGTTACGTCGGGAGCTGAGGGGGAGCAGTACTTC. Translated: CASSLVVTSGAEGEQYF.

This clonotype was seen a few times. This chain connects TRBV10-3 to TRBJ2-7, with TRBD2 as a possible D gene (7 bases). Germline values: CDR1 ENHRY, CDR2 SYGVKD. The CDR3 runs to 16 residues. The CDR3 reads CASKGGIGFPSYEQYF. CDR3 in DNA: TGTGCTTCCAAGGGGGGGATTGGGTTTCCGAGCTACGAGCAGTACTTC.

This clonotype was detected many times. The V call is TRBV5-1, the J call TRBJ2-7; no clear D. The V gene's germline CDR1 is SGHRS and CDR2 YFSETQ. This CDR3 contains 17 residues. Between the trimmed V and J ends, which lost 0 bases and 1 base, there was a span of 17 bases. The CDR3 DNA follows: TGCGCCAGCAGCTTGGGGCCTGGGCGGCGGATTTCCTACGAGCAGTACTTC. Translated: CASSLGPGRRISYEQYF.

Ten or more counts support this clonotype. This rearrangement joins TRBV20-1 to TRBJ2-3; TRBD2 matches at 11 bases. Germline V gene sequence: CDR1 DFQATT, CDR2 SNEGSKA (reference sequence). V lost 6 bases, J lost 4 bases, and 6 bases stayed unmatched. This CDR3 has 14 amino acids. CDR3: CSARTSGLADTQYF. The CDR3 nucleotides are TGCAGTGCCAGGACTAGCGGGCTCGCAGATACGCAGTATTTT.

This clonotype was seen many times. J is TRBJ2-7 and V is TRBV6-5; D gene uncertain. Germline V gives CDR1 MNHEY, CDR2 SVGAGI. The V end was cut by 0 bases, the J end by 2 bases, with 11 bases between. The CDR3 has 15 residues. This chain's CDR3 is CASSYSGSQTYEQYF. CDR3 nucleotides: TGTGCCAGCAGTTACTCGGGCAGTCAGACCTACGAGCAGTACTTC.

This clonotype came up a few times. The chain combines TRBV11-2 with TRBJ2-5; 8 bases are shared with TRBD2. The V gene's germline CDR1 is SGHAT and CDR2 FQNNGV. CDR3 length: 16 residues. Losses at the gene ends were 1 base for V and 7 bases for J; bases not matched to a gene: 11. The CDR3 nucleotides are TGTGCCAGCAGCTTAGGTATGCGGGAGGACCGCGGGACCCAGTACTTC. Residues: CASSLGMREDRGTQYF.

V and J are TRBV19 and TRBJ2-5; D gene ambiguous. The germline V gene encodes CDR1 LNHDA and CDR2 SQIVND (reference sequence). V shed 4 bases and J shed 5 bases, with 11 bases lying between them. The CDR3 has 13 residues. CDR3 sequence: CASSRVASETQYF. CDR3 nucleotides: TGTGCCAGTAGTAGAGTAGCTTCGGAGACCCAGTACTTC. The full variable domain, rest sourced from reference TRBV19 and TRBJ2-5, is DGGITQSPKYLFRKEGQNVTLSCEQNLNHDAMYWYRQDPGQGLRLIYYSQIVNDFQKGDIAEGYSVSREKKESFPLTVTSAQKNPTAFYLCASSRVASETQYFGPGTRLLVL.

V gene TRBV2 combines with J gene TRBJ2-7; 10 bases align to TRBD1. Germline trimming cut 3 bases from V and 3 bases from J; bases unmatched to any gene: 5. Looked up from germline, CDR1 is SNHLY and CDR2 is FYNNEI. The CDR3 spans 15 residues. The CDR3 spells CASSEGQGNFYEQYF. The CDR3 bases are TGTGCCAGCAGTGAGGGACAGGGGAACTTCTACGAGCAGTACTTC. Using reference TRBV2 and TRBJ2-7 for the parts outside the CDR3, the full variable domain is EPEVTQTPSHQVTQMGQEVILRCVPISNHLYFYWYRQILGQKVEFLVSFYNNEISEKSEIFDDQFSVERPDGSNFTLKIRSTKLEDSAMYFCASSEGQGNFYEQYFGPGTRLTVT.

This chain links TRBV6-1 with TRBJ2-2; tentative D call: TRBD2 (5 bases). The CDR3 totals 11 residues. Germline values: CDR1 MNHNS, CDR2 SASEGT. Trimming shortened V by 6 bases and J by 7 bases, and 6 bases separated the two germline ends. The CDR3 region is CASREVGELFF. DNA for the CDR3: TGTGCCAGCAGGGAGGTCGGGGAGCTGTTTTTT.

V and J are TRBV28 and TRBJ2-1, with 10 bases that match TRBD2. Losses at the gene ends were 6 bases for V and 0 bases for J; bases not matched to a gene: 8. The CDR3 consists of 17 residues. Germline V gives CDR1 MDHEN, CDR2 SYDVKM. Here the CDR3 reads CASSTTSGKSSYNEQFF. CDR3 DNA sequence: TGTGCCAGCAGCACCACTAGCGGGAAGAGCTCCTACAATGAGCAGTTCTTC.